This T cell receptor (beta chain) was captured by sequencing in a study of vaccination and CD4 T cells after COVID-19. Study overall: PCR on nasal swabs identified SARS-CoV-2 in convalescent patients, of whom about 9 were mild and one severe.

The treatment was: approximately 9-day PBMC culture with coronavirus spike peptide pools or control peptides (ViraFEST assay). V gave up 5 bases and J gave up 0 bases, with 8 bases separating them. CDR3 length: 14 residues. CDR1 is SGHNT, CDR2 YENEEA, per germline. General study findings and limits: Only post-vaccination samples contained a median approximately 85% of the reactive clones in convalescent patients.

The table lists this clonotype with a count of one. The antigen remains undetermined. The Oncomine TCR Beta short-read assay sequenced DNA from cultured CD4+ T cells. TCRdb recomputed calls from the PCR reads with MiXCR, one row per CDR3 protein. The data hold about 15,000 distinct CDR3 sequences, with 55% to 80% observed a single time. Sequences were obtained from CD4+ T cells from blood, cultured in vitro. J is TRBJ1-3 and V is TRBV11-3; D is unresolved. The sequence derives from a human donor who had recovered from COVID-19. CDR3 sequence reads: CASSTLRSGNTIYF. The CDR3 coding sequence is TGTGCCAGCAGCACGCTACGCTCTGGAAACACCATATATTTT.